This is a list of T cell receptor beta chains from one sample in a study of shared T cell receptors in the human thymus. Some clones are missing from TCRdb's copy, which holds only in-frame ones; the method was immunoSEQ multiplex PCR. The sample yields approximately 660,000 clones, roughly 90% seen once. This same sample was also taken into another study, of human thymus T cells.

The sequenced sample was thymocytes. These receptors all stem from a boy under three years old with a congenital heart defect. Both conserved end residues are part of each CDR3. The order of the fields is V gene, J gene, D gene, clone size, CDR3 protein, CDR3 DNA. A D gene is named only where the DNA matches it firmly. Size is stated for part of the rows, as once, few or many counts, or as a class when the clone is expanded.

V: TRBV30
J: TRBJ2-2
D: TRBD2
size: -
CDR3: CAWKPRSGRRAGELFF
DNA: TGTGCCTGGAAACCTAGGAGCGGGAGGCGGGCCGGGGAGCTGTTTTTT

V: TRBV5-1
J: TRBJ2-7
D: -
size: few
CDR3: CASSTRQPRSSYEQYF
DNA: TGCGCCAGCAGCACTCGACAGCCGCGCTCTTCGTACGAGCAGTACTTC

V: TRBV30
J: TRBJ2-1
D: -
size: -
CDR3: CAWSTRGNGQFF
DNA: TGTGCCTGGAGTACTAGAGGCAATGGGCAGTTCTTC

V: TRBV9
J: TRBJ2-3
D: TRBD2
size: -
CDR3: CASTPPIAGRADTQYF
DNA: TGTGCCAGCACCCCTCCCATAGCGGGAAGGGCAGATACGCAGTATTTT

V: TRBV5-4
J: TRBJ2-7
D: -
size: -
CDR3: CASSYPGGGRAFEQYF
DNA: TGTGCCAGCAGCTATCCAGGGGGCGGGAGGGCCTTCGAGCAGTACTTC

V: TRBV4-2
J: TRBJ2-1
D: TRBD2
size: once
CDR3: CASSQLLAGGYEQFF
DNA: TGTGCCAGCAGCCAGTTATTAGCGGGAGGATATGAGCAGTTCTTC

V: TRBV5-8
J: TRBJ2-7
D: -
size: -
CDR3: CASSAQEANEQYF
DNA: TGTGCCAGCAGCGCCCAGGAGGCCAACGAGCAGTACTTC

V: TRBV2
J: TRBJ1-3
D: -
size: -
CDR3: CASSDWRDSSGNTIYF
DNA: TGTGCCAGCAGTGACTGGCGGGATTCCTCTGGAAACACCATATATTTT

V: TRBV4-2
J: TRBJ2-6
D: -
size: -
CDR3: CASRQMSDREGSGANVLTF
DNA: TGTGCCAGCCGACAGATGTCGGACAGGGAGGGATCTGGGGCCAACGTCCTGACTTTC

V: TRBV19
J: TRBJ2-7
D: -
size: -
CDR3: CASSTNSGVPAQYF
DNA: TGTGCCAGTAGTACCAACTCAGGCGTCCCGGCCCAGTACTTC

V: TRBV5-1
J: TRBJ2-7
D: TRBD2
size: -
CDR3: CASSGGTSGRSLREQYF
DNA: TGCGCCAGCAGCGGGGGGACTAGCGGGAGATCCCTCCGCGAGCAGTACTTC

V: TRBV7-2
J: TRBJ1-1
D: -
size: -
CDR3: CASRPTWGGAEAFF
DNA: TGTGCCAGCAGGCCCACCTGGGGGGGGGCTGAAGCTTTCTTT

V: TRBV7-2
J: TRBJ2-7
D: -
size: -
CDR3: CASSLSGVSYEQYF
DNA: TGTGCCAGCAGCCTTTCCGGGGTCTCCTACGAGCAGTACTTC

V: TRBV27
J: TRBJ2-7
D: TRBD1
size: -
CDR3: CASSTRQGALDEQYF
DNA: TGTGCCAGCAGTACCAGACAGGGGGCACTGGACGAGCAGTACTTC

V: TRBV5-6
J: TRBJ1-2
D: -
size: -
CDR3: CASSFPDGGWDYGYTF
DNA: TGTGCCAGCAGCTTCCCCGATGGGGGGTGGGACTATGGCTACACCTTC

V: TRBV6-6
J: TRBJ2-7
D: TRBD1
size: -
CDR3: CASSYEGQGGPYEQYF
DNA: TGTGCCAGCAGTTACGAAGGACAGGGGGGCCCCTACGAGCAGTACTTC

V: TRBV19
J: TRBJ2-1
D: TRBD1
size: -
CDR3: CASSIQQGAVNEQFF
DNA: TGTGCCAGTAGTATCCAACAGGGGGCCGTGAATGAGCAGTTCTTC

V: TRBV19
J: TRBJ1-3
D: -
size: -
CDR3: CASTSQGSGNTIYF
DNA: TGTGCCAGTACCTCACAGGGCTCTGGAAACACCATATATTTT